These T cell receptor beta chains were read from a single sample in a study of OX40 agonist ivuxolimab in advanced cancers. TCRdb's copy holds only in-frame clones and misses some; the assay was immunoSEQ multiplex PCR. Among about 73,000 clones listed, around 86% were seen once. This specimen consisted of CD4+ or CD8+ T cells sorted from blood, obtained in a trial of the OX40 agonist ivuxolimab. The receptor set was obtained from an adult with an advanced solid tumor such as melanoma, head and neck, liver or kidney cancer. CDR3s include the opening cysteine and the closing phenylalanine or tryptophan. D genes are given only for firm matches. Rows may omit the clone size; those that give it use once, few, many or a size class.

length | J | V | D | size | CDR3 | DNA
13 | TRBJ2-5 | TRBV5-1 | NA | NA | CASSLSVEETQYF | TGCGCCAGCAGCTTAAGCGTTGAGGAGACCCAGTACTTC
12 | TRBJ1-2 | TRBV28 | TRBD1 | NA | CASVGQAAGYTF | TGTGCCAGCGTAGGACAGGCAGCTGGCTACACCTTC
16 | TRBJ2-5 | TRBV27 | NA | NA | CASSARSGGPQETQYF | TGTGCCAGCAGTGCAAGGAGTGGGGGCCCCCAAGAGACCCAGTACTTC
16 | TRBJ1-3 | TRBV5-1 | TRBD1 | NA | CASSLQGAQAGNTIYF | TGCGCCAGCAGCTTACAGGGGGCGCAGGCTGGAAACACCATATATTTT
15 | TRBJ1-4 | TRBV5-1 | NA | NA | CASSGGSWELEKLFF | TGCGCCAGCAGCGGAGGAAGTTGGGAGTTAGAAAAACTGTTTTTT
15 | TRBJ1-1 | TRBV27 | NA | few | CASSRAKDRGTEAFF | TGTGCCAGCAGCCGCGCTAAAGACCGAGGCACTGAAGCTTTCTTT
16 | TRBJ2-1 | TRBV18 | NA | NA | CASSPPSGLRYNEQFF | TGTGCCAGCTCACCACCGTCCGGGTTGAGATACAATGAGCAGTTCTTC
15 | TRBJ2-2 | TRBV29-1 | TRBD2 | NA | CSVGLAGAFTGELFF | TGCAGCGTTGGACTAGCGGGGGCCTTCACCGGGGAGCTGTTTTTT
15 | TRBJ1-2 | TRBV7-3 | NA | NA | CASSLPGESNYGYTF | TGTGCCAGCAGCCTCCCGGGGGAATCTAACTATGGCTACACCTTC
13 | TRBJ1-2 | TRBV28 | NA | NA | CASSRDLNYGYTF | TGTGCCAGCAGTCGGGACCTTAACTATGGCTACACCTTC
14 | TRBJ1-5 | TRBV30 | NA | NA | CAWSVSRGRQPQHF | TGTGCCTGGAGTGTATCGCGGGGGAGACAGCCCCAGCATTTT
14 | TRBJ2-3 | TRBV27 | NA | NA | CASTQVGSTDTQYF | TGTGCCAGCACGCAAGTGGGGAGCACAGATACGCAGTATTTT
16 | TRBJ2-1 | TRBV5-1 | TRBD2 | NA | CASSLGLAGVVGEQFF | TGCGCCAGCAGCTTGGGGCTAGCGGGAGTGGTGGGGGAGCAGTTCTTC
16 | TRBJ2-5 | TRBV19 | TRBD2 | once | CASSVLAGRGGETQYF | TGTGCCAGTAGTGTCCTAGCGGGGCGGGGCGGTGAGACCCAGTACTTC
13 | TRBJ2-7 | TRBV27 | NA | NA | CASRFRGSYEQYF | TGTGCCAGCAGATTCCGGGGGTCCTACGAGCAGTACTTC
16 | TRBJ1-5 | TRBV6-6 | TRBD1 | NA | CASNQGRDREDQPQHF | TGTGCCAGCAATCAAGGTCGGGACAGGGAGGATCAGCCCCAGCATTTT
16 | TRBJ2-2 | TRBV5-1 | TRBD1 | NA | CASSPRQGAGTGELFF | TGCGCCAGCAGCCCTCGACAGGGGGCAGGCACCGGGGAGCTGTTTTTT
12 | TRBJ2-7 | TRBV6-6 | NA | NA | CASSYSVGEQYF | TGTGCCAGCAGTTACAGTGTTGGGGAGCAGTACTTC
13 | TRBJ1-4 | TRBV10-2 | NA | NA | CASRAANNEKLFF | TGCGCCAGCAGGGCGGCCAATAATGAAAAACTGTTTTTT
14 | TRBJ2-5 | TRBV11-2 | NA | NA | CASSFGTLGVTQYF | TGTGCCAGCAGCTTTGGGACCCTGGGGGTGACCCAGTACTTC
13 | TRBJ1-6 | TRBV5-1 | NA | NA | CARFLGYNSPLHF | TGCGCCAGGTTTTTGGGGTATAATTCACCCCTCCACTTT
15 | TRBJ1-2 | TRBV18 | TRBD1 | NA | CASSEKGQGVYGYTF | TGTGCCAGCTCGGAAAAGGGACAGGGGGTCTATGGCTACACCTTC